Below are 23 T cell receptor beta chains sequenced from a single sample in a study of CD8+CD57+ T cells in acquired aplastic anemia. Genomic DNA served as template for TCR beta VDJ and CDR3 profiling. TCRdb passed the reads through MiXCR, listing each CDR3 protein once. The sample yields 98,000 or so distinct CDR3 sequences, 40% to 65% seen once. The sample comprised sorted CD4+, CD8+, or CD8+CD57+ T cells (not recorded which) from PBMCs. These receptor sequences come from a human donor in good health, serving as a control.

The rearrangement uses TRBV20-1 and TRBJ1-2, with D possibly being TRBD1 (6 bases). Germline V gene lookup returns CDR1 DFQATT and CDR2 SNEGSKA (reference sequence). Trimming removed 3 bases from V and 5 bases from J, with 16 bases in between. The CDR3 contains 14 residues. The CDR3: CSARETQGKYGYTF. Written as DNA, the CDR3 is TGCAGTGCTAGGGAGACACAGGGAAAGTATGGCTACACCTTC.

At least ten counts were recorded for this clonotype. The CDR3 here is CASSPDGGAGETQYF. The CDR3 nucleotides are TGTGCCAGCAGCCCCGACGGGGGGGCCGGAGAGACCCAGTACTTC. This chain uses TRBV2 with TRBJ2-5, with 8 bases matching TRBD2. The germline CDR1 and CDR2 sequences are SNHLY and FYNNEI. Trimming at V came to 6 bases and at J to 4 bases, leaving 10 bases not matched to a gene. The CDR3 covers 15 residues.

This clonotype was observed many times. J is TRBJ1-2 and V is TRBV12-3 or TRBV12-4; no clear D. V was cut by 4 bases and J by 0 bases, with 18 bases left in between. The CDR3 consists of 17 residues. This chain's CDR3 is CASSSANFSQTNYGYTF. The CDR3 DNA reads TGTGCCAGCAGTTCAGCGAATTTCAGCCAGACTAACTATGGCTACACCTTC.

In its sample, this clonotype was seen a few times. CDR3 nucleotides: TGTGCCAGCAGTTACTCGATTACCAGGGGAAGGTATGAGCAGTTCTTC. It specifies CASSYSITRGRYEQFF. The J gene is TRBJ2-1, the V gene TRBV6-2 or TRBV6-3, with a weak D call TRBD1 (6 bases). The germline V gene encodes CDR1 MNHEY and CDR2 SVGEGT. CDR3 length: 16 amino acids. V was clipped by 0 bases and J by 8 bases, with 17 bases between them.

This clonotype is a singleton in its sample. One end of the junction is discordant with germline, which a read error may explain. V and J are TRBV7-2 and TRBJ1-1; perhaps TRBD1 as D (5 bases). Germline V gene data show CDR1 as SGHTA and CDR2 as FQGNSA. The CDR3 is made up of 13 amino acids. The CDR3 reads CASSQDGATEAFF. In nucleotides, the CDR3 is TGCGCCAGCAGCCAAGATGGGGCTACTGAAGCTTTCTTT.

This clonotype was recorded at least ten times. The chain is built from TRBV13 and TRBJ2-3; D call uncertain. CDR1 is PRHDT, CDR2 FYEKMQ, per germline (reference sequence). The CDR3 spans 18 residues. Trimming removed 5 bases from V and 0 bases from J, with 21 bases in between. The CDR3 coding sequence is TGTGCCAGCAGCGACGTCGGACGGACCGAAGCGAGCACAGATACGCAGTATTTT. Its protein is CASSDVGRTEASTDTQYF.

The chain carries TRBV20-1 and TRBJ2-5; D is unclear. V was cut by 5 bases and J by 5 bases, with 12 bases left in between. Per the germline V gene, CDR1 is DFQATT and CDR2 is SNEGSKA (reference sequence). The CDR3 consists of 12 residues. CDR3 in amino acids: CSAPPYGETQYF. The CDR3 nucleotides read TGCAGTGCTCCCCCGTACGGGGAGACCCAGTACTTC.

The chain joins TRBV2 to TRBJ1-4, with 7 bases aligning to TRBD1. Unmatched junction bases numbered 11, after V lost 5 bases and J lost 5 bases. The CDR3 covers 16 residues. Germline values: CDR1 SNHLY, CDR2 FYNNEI. This CDR3 is CASSQSRTGYNEKLFF. The CDR3 bases are TGTGCCAGCAGTCAGTCTAGGACAGGTTACAATGAAAAACTGTTTTTT.

The CDR3 region has the DNA TGCAGGGCGGGTACGCAGTATTTT. Protein sequence: CRAGTQYF. The genes are TRBV20-1 and TRBJ2-3, with D perhaps TRBD2 (5 bases). The CDR3 is made up of 8 amino acids. Germline-derived CDR1 and CDR2 are DFQATT and SNEGSKA (reference sequence).

V gene TRBV20-1 combines with J gene TRBJ2-7, with 7 bases that match TRBD2. J gave up 5 bases and V 3 bases, and 16 bases lay outside the gene matches. The CDR3 runs to 16 residues. Germline values: CDR1 DFQATT, CDR2 SNEGSKA (reference sequence). This chain's CDR3 is CSARDPGGSTPNEQYF. CDR3 DNA sequence: TGCAGTGCTAGGGACCCCGGCGGGAGTACCCCCAACGAGCAGTACTTC.

This clonotype was observed many times. This chain links TRBV6-5 with TRBJ1-1; D is uncertain. Between the trimmed V and J ends, which lost 6 bases and 2 bases, there was a span of 10 bases. This CDR3 has 13 amino acids. The germline CDR1 and CDR2 sequences are MNHEY and SVGAGI. The DNA for the CDR3 is TGTGCCAGCAGCGTAAACGTTAACACTGAAGCTTTCTTT. It translates to CASSVNVNTEAFF.

Worth noting for this clonotype: Germline is not matched at one junction end, which may reflect a read error. The chain uses TRBV5-5 and TRBJ1-2; the D gene is possibly TRBD1 (6 bases). Germline CDR1 SGHKS, CDR2 YYEKEE (reference sequence). This CDR3 region has 13 residues. CDR3 sequence: CASSLDSYYGYTF. CDR3 nucleotide sequence: TGCGCCAGCAGCTTGGACAGTTACTATGGCTACACCTTC.

V is TRBV29-1 and J is TRBJ2-7; D unclear. Germline values: CDR1 SQVTM, CDR2 ANQGSEA. Trimming took 6 bases from V and 5 from J, leaving 8 bases between them. This CDR3 has 10 residues. The CDR3 DNA follows: TGCAGCGTGCTCCAGGACGAGCAGTACTTC. This translates into CSVLQDEQYF.

This sequence joins TRBV10-3 and TRBJ2-2; weak D call: TRBD1 (6 bases). Germline V gene data show CDR1 as ENHRY and CDR2 as SYGVKD. V was shortened by 0 bases and J by 4 bases, with 9 bases between the two germline ends. This CDR3 has 15 amino acids. CDR3 DNA: TGTGCCATCAGTGAGTCGCAGGGGTTCACCGGGGAGCTGTTTTTT. It is translated as CAISESQGFTGELFF.

This chain uses TRBV29-1 with TRBJ1-1; D is undetermined. The V gene's germline CDR1 is SQVTM and CDR2 ANQGSEA. V shed 5 bases and J shed 3 bases, with 13 bases lying between them. CDR3 length equals 13 residues. This CDR3 reads CSVLVGVDTEAFF. CDR3 in DNA: TGCAGCGTTTTGGTTGGGGTGGACACTGAAGCTTTCTTT.

This clonotype has a count of ten or more. The genes are TRBV4-1 and TRBJ2-5; 7 positions agree with TRBD1. Germline V gene lookup returns CDR1 MGHRA and CDR2 YSYEKL. The CDR3 runs to 17 residues. V dropped 3 bases and J dropped 2; count of bases not matched to a gene: 12. The DNA for the CDR3 is TGCGCCAGCAGCCAGGATCCTCTGGGGACAGATCAAGAGACCCAGTACTTC. Translated: CASSQDPLGTDQETQYF.

This clonotype was seen at least ten times. The rearrangement uses TRBV20-1 and TRBJ1-2; D is possibly TRBD1 (5 bases). The germline V gene encodes CDR1 DFQATT and CDR2 SNEGSKA (reference sequence). Deletions cut 6 bases from V and 2 bases from J, with 10 bases between. This CDR3 is 12 amino acids long. The CDR3 DNA reads as TGCAGTGCCCGGGACGGGAACTATGGCTACACCTTC. It translates to CSARDGNYGYTF.

A few counts support this clonotype. Likely a read error: the CDR3 ends without its conserved phenylalanine or tryptophan. V is TRBV25-1 and J is TRBJ2-7; D gene unclear. Germline lookup yields CDR1 MGHDK and CDR2 SYGVNS. CDR3 length: 12 residues. Between the trimmed V and J ends, which lost 5 bases and 0 bases, there was a span of 5 bases. CDR3 region: CASSSDSYEQYL. The DNA for the CDR3 is TGTGCCAGCAGTTCCGACTCCTACGAGCAGTACCTC.

The chain is built from TRBV10-3 and TRBJ2-7; TRBD1 aligns across 9 bases. V trimming: 8 bases; J trimming: 7 bases; junction bases outside the gene matches: 12. The CDR3 runs to 14 residues. Per germline, CDR1 ENHRY and CDR2 SYGVKD. CDR3 DNA sequence: TGTGCCATCGGGGACAGGGCGACTCAGCGAGAGCAGTACTTC. This codes for CAIGDRATQREQYF.

This clonotype was observed many times. The V gene is TRBV13, the J gene TRBJ2-3, with D maybe TRBD2 (5 bases). This CDR3 contains 15 residues. The germline V gene encodes CDR1 PRHDT and CDR2 FYEKMQ (reference sequence). V was clipped by 5 bases and J by 3 bases, with 15 bases between them. The CDR3 protein is CASSTYIGETDTQYF. The CDR3 DNA reads TGTGCCAGCAGCACATACATTGGGGAGACAGATACGCAGTATTTT.

V is TRBV10-3 and J is TRBJ1-2, with a tentative D call TRBD1 (5 bases). This CDR3 spans 12 amino acids. The germline V and J ends were trimmed by 8 bases and 8 bases, with 15 bases remaining between them. Looked up from germline, CDR1 is ENHRY and CDR2 is SYGVKD. Here the CDR3 DNA reads TGTGCCATCCGGGGGGGAGAAAAGGGCTACACCTTC. Encoded protein: CAIRGGEKGYTF.

For the CDR3, the DNA is TGTGCCAGCAGCCAAGGCGCACTAGGCACTGAAGCTTTCTTT. This encodes CASSQGALGTEAFF. The J gene is TRBJ1-1, the V gene TRBV14, with D unresolved. The germline CDR1 and CDR2 sequences are SGHDN and FVKESK. The CDR3 consists of 14 residues. Trimming stripped 1 base from V and 4 bases from J, with 10 bases between.

CDR3 sequence reads: CASSLAQSSYEQYF. CDR3 in DNA: TGTGCCAGTAGTTTGGCTCAGAGCTCCTACGAGCAGTACTTC. The chain couples TRBV19 to TRBJ2-7; D gene uncertain. Germline CDR1 is LNHDA and CDR2 is SQIVND (reference sequence). V lost 5 bases and J 0 bases, leaving 11 bases between the germline ends. The CDR3 contains 14 residues.